What follows are 27 T cell receptor beta chains derived from one specimen sequenced in a study of T cells in Graves' hyperthyroidism and ophthalmopathy. Authors of the study amplified TCR beta CDR3 regions from RNA transcripts. HTBI primers were used for first-round RT-PCR of the TCR CDR3. TCRdb reanalysed the multiplex PCR reads using MiXCR and keeps one entry per CDR3 protein. The sample lists around 700,000 distinct CDR3 sequences; approximately 40% were seen once. Sequencing was done on a sample of blood. Receptor source: a woman aged 40 to 49 with Graves' hyperthyroidism.

The V gene is TRBV2, the J gene TRBJ1-2, with TRBD1 identical over 11 bases. V was pared by 5 bases and J by 7 bases, with 9 bases of the junction left unmatched. This CDR3 has 15 amino acids. The germline V gene encodes CDR1 SNHLY and CDR2 FYNNEI. This CDR3 is CASSRTGGLWSGYTF. For the CDR3, the DNA is TGTGCCAGCAGTAGGACAGGGGGCCTTTGGAGTGGCTACACCTTC.

The J gene is TRBJ2-7, the V gene TRBV9; D perhaps matches TRBD2 (7 bases). The CDR3 consists of 15 residues. Germline V CDR1 and CDR2: SGDLS, YYNGEE. Trimming took 4 bases from V and 2 from J, leaving 16 bases between them. The CDR3 DNA reads TGTGCCAGCAGCCTTGGGGGCGGGAGCCCCTACGAGCAGTACTTC. Its protein is CASSLGGGSPYEQYF. Full variable domain (rest looked up from reference TRBV9 and TRBJ2-7): DSGVTQTPKHLITATGQRVTLRCSPRSGDLSVYWYQQSLDQGLQFLIQYYNGEERAKGNILERFSAQQFPDLHSELNLSSLELGDSALYFCASSLGGGSPYEQYFGPGTRLTVT.

V and J are TRBV29-1 and TRBJ1-1; the match to TRBD1 covers 8 bases. The V and J ends lost 4 bases and 3 bases, in that order; junction bases with no gene match: 4. CDR1 is SQVTM and CDR2 is ANQGSEA in the germline V gene. The length of the CDR3 is 13 residues. This chain's CDR3 is CSVGTGRDTEAFF. For the CDR3, the DNA is TGCAGCGTTGGGACAGGGAGGGACACTGAAGCTTTCTTT.

This clonotype was seen repeatedly, ten times or more. V is TRBV29-1 and J is TRBJ1-2; TRBD1 aligns across 8 bases. Losses at the gene ends were 6 bases for V and 6 bases for J; bases not matched to a gene: 6. CDR1 SQVTM and CDR2 ANQGSEA come from the germline V gene. The CDR3 runs 12 residues. The CDR3 bases are TGCAGCGTCCAGGCAGGGGGCCATGGCTACACCTTC. Protein sequence: CSVQAGGHGYTF.

This chain links TRBV14 with TRBJ1-1, with TRBD1 matching over 10 bases. The V gene's germline CDR1 is SGHDN and CDR2 FVKESK. This CDR3 spans 14 amino acids. The trim removed 2 bases at V and 5 bases at J, leaving 2 bases unmatched. The CDR3 nucleotides are TGTGCCAGCAGCCAACCGGACAGGGGGACTGAAGCTTTCTTT. This translates into CASSQPDRGTEAFF.

The chain recombines TRBV29-1 with TRBJ1-5; D possibly corresponds to TRBD1 (6 bases). V shed 8 bases and J shed 7 bases, with 21 bases lying between them. The CDR3 sequence is 14 residues long. Germline lookup yields CDR1 SQVTM and CDR2 ANQGSEA. The DNA of the CDR3 is TGCAGCAGTTTAGTTCCACAGGGAGGGCAGCCCCAGCATTTT. Translation: CSSLVPQGGQPQHF.

Worth noting for this clonotype: One end of the junction is discordant with germline, which a read error may explain. The V call is TRBV7-2, the J call TRBJ1-4, with a tentative D call TRBD1 (6 bases). CDR1 is SGHTA and CDR2 is FQGNSA in the germline V gene. The CDR3 is made up of 16 amino acids. CDR3 residues: CASSYVAAGVGEKLSF. CDR3 sequence (DNA): TGTGCCAGCAGTTACGTCGCGGCAGGGGTGGGTGAAAAACTGTCTTTT.

A remark on this clonotype: Because it lacks the conserved phenylalanine or tryptophan at the end, this CDR3 is likely a read error. The J gene is TRBJ1-1, the V gene TRBV10-2; D ambiguous. CDR3 size: 12 residues. V was cut by 6 bases and J by 6 bases, with 11 bases left in between. Looked up from germline, CDR1 is WSHSY and CDR2 is SAAADI. For the CDR3, the DNA is TGCGCCAGCAGGAGTGAACGGTCTGAAGCTTTCCTT. Protein sequence: CASRSERSEAFL.

On this clonotype: Sequence at one end of the junction differs from germline and may be a read error. The J gene is TRBJ2-7, the V gene TRBV7-3; a possible D gene is TRBD2 (5 bases). Germline V gene sequence: CDR1 SGHTA, CDR2 FQGTGA. This CDR3 is 13 amino acids long. The CDR3 spells CASSQAEGEKQYF. CDR3 coding DNA: TGCGCCAGCAGCCAAGCCGAGGGAGAGAAGCAGTACTTC.

In its sample, this clonotype was seen a few times. The chain carries TRBV11-2 and TRBJ1-3, with 7 bases fitting TRBD1. V gave up 5 bases and J gave up 3 bases; unmatched junction bases: 7. Per germline, CDR1 SGHAT and CDR2 FQNNGV. The CDR3 length is 15 residues. The DNA for the CDR3 is TGTGCCAGCAGCGCTTACAGGGGATTTGGAAACACCATATATTTT. Residues: CASSAYRGFGNTIYF.

The table lists this clonotype with many counts. The J gene is TRBJ2-7, the V gene TRBV7-9, with D hard to call. This CDR3 is built from 13 residues. The ends were cut back, 6 bases at V and 0 bases at J, with 9 bases in the middle. Germline lookup yields CDR1 SEHNR and CDR2 FQNEAQ (reference sequence). CDR3 sequence (DNA): TGTGCCAGCAGTCCGATAACCTCCTACGAGCAGTACTTC. Translating it yields CASSPITSYEQYF.

The rearrangement uses TRBV20-1 and TRBJ2-5; D may be TRBD1 (5 bases). The CDR3 loop spans 17 amino acids. Trimming pared 3 bases from V and 3 bases from J, leaving 23 bases between. Germline CDR1 DFQATT, CDR2 SNEGSKA (reference sequence). The CDR3 coding sequence is TGCAGTGCTAGGAACACCGAATCCCCCCAGGGTAAAGAGACCCAGTACTTC. Amino acids: CSARNTESPQGKETQYF.

The CDR3 reads CASRRLAVNEQFF. CDR3 nucleotides: TGTGCCAGCAGAAGACTAGCGGTAAATGAGCAGTTCTTC. The chain combines TRBV11-2 with TRBJ2-5, with 9 bases fitting TRBD2. The end of the DNA is better explained by TRBJ2-1, so the J call may be wrong. The CDR3 contains 13 residues. Germline V gene sequence: CDR1 SGHAT, CDR2 FQNNGV.

This sequence joins TRBV20-1 and TRBJ1-6, with D possibly matching TRBD1 (5 bases). This CDR3 has 12 amino acids. Trimming took off 5 bases at V and 14 bases at J, with 16 bases between the two ends. CDR1 is DFQATT, CDR2 SNEGSKA, per germline (reference sequence). CDR3 sequence (DNA): TGCAGTGCTGCCCCGCAGGGTGACACCCTCCACTTT. Protein product: CSAAPQGDTLHF.

This clonotype was seen more than once but under ten times. The chain is built from TRBV7-2 and TRBJ2-3, with 9 bases aligning to TRBD2. The CDR3 has 16 residues. J lost 6 bases, V lost 7 bases, and 14 bases had no gene match. CDR1 and CDR2 (germline): SGHTA, FQGNSA. CDR3 region: CASTRGGVSRLDTQYF. CDR3 bases: TGTGCCAGCACCCGCGGGGGGGTCAGCCGCCTGGATACGCAGTATTTT.

This clonotype was observed a handful of times. The rearrangement links TRBV19 to TRBJ1-5; D is uncertain. V was pared by 3 bases and J by 4 bases, with 7 bases between. This CDR3 contains 13 residues. CDR1 and CDR2 from the germline V gene are LNHDA and SQIVND (reference sequence). The CDR3 DNA reads TGTGCCAGTAGTATGGCCCTAAATCAGCCCCAGCATTTT. This encodes CASSMALNQPQHF.

The rearrangement uses TRBV10-3 and TRBJ2-5; the match to TRBD2 covers 12 bases. This CDR3 is built from 15 residues. The V gene end was trimmed by 4 bases and the J gene end by 5 bases; junction bases not matched to a gene: 5. Germline V gene data show CDR1 as ENHRY and CDR2 as SYGVKD. CDR3 bases: TGTGCCATCAGTGGACTAGCGGGGGCAAGTGAGACCCAGTACTTC. This translates into CAISGLAGASETQYF.

This rearrangement joins TRBV19 to TRBJ2-5; perhaps TRBD2 as D (6 bases). Germline loops: CDR1 LNHDA, CDR2 SQIVND (reference sequence). The V and J ends lost 6 bases and 4 bases respectively, with 15 bases between them. The CDR3 is made up of 14 amino acids. The CDR3: CASSELAVIETQYF. For the CDR3, the DNA is TGTGCCAGTAGCGAACTAGCAGTGATAGAGACCCAGTACTTC. Full variable domain (outside the CDR3, taken from reference TRBV19 and TRBJ2-5): DGGITQSPKYLFRKEGQNVTLSCEQNLNHDAMYWYRQDPGQGLRLIYYSQIVNDFQKGDIAEGYSVSREKKESFPLTVTSAQKNPTAFYLCASSELAVIETQYFGPGTRLLVL.

The V gene is TRBV19, the J gene TRBJ2-7; 9 bases agree with TRBD1. Losses at the gene ends were 5 bases for V and 0 bases for J; bases not matched to a gene: 14. This CDR3 has 18 residues. Germline V CDR1 and CDR2: LNHDA, SQIVND (reference sequence). Here the CDR3 reads CASSYLLRGQGSSYEQYF. CDR3 DNA: TGTGCCAGTAGTTACCTGTTACGGGGACAGGGAAGCTCCTACGAGCAGTACTTC. Using reference TRBV19 and TRBJ2-7 for the parts outside the CDR3, the full variable domain is DGGITQSPKYLFRKEGQNVTLSCEQNLNHDAMYWYRQDPGQGLRLIYYSQIVNDFQKGDIAEGYSVSREKKESFPLTVTSAQKNPTAFYLCASSYLLRGQGSSYEQYFGPGTRLTVT.

The chain recombines TRBV10-3 with TRBJ2-2; the D gene is possibly TRBD1 (5 bases). In germline, CDR1 is ENHRY, CDR2 SYGVKD. The CDR3 is made up of 13 amino acids. Trimming removed 10 bases from V and 8 bases from J, with 17 bases in between. The CDR3 coding sequence is TGTGCCACCGAGAGCCCTAGGGGAGGGGAGCTGTTTTTT. The encoded protein is CATESPRGGELFF.

This clonotype was counted between two and nine times. The CDR3 region is CASSQGMGFHEQYF. CDR3 in DNA: TGTGCCAGCAGCCAAGGAATGGGATTCCACGAGCAGTACTTC. The genes are TRBV14 and TRBJ2-7; D uncertain. The CDR3 contains 14 residues. The germline V gene encodes CDR1 SGHDN and CDR2 FVKESK. V lost 1 base and J lost 5, with 12 bases in between.

Remarks on this clonotype: With a much larger clone just one base away, this may be a read error. The rearrangement uses TRBV11-2 and TRBJ1-3, with D perhaps TRBD1 (5 bases). Germline values: CDR1 SGHAT, CDR2 FQNNGV. CDR3 length: 15 amino acids. V lost 2 bases, J lost 4 bases, and 12 bases lay in between. The CDR3 here is CASSLHRRSGNTIYF. The CDR3 DNA is TGTGCCAGCAGCTTACACAGGCGGTCGGGAAACACCATATATTTT.

On this clonotype: A read error may explain this, as a much larger clone is one base away. The CDR3 does not end in the conserved phenylalanine or tryptophan, so this is likely a read error. This rearrangement joins TRBV10-3 to TRBJ1-1; TRBD1 might be the D (6 bases). The CDR3 spans 14 residues. V lost 2 bases and J 5 bases, leaving 12 bases between the germline ends. Germline-derived CDR1 and CDR2 are ENHRY and SYGVKD. As DNA, the CDR3 is TGTGCCATCAGTGAGGGTAGGGGGAGTACTGAAGCTTTCCTT. It encodes CAISEGRGSTEAFL.

This clonotype was detected ten times or more. The chain recombines TRBV20-1 with TRBJ2-5, with 8 bases fitting TRBD2. Germline-derived CDR1 and CDR2 are DFQATT and SNEGSKA (reference sequence). CDR3 length: 12 amino acids. The J segment lost 9 bases and the V segment lost 0 bases, leaving 3 bases of the junction unmatched. The DNA of the CDR3 is TGCAGTGCTAGAGAGACGGGGGGGGCCCAGTACTTC. Amino acids: CSARETGGAQYF.

This chain joins TRBV15 and TRBJ2-7; the D gene is possibly TRBD1 (6 bases). Looked up from germline, CDR1 is LNHNV and CDR2 is YYDKDF (reference sequence). This CDR3 region has 16 residues. Trimming removed 0 bases at V and 0 bases at J, with 12 bases between. CDR3 residues: CATSRDTRQDSYEQYF. CDR3 coding DNA: TGTGCCACCAGCAGAGATACCCGACAGGACTCCTACGAGCAGTACTTC.

This clonotype was observed at least ten times. V and J are TRBV15 and TRBJ1-4; 8 bases are shared with TRBD1. The CDR3 is 15 amino acids. In germline, CDR1 is LNHNV, CDR2 YYDKDF (reference sequence). Trimming took 2 bases from V and 7 from J; bases not matched to a gene: 6. The DNA for the CDR3 is TGTGCCACCAGCAGAAGACAGGGGCCGAGTGAAAAACTGTTTTTT. Amino acid sequence: CATSRRQGPSEKLFF.

The CDR3 DNA reads as TGTGCCATCAGCCGAGGACAGGGCGGTGAGCTGTTTTTT. It codes for CAISRGQGGELFF. The rearrangement uses TRBV10-3 and TRBJ2-2; 8 bases fit TRBD1. V lost 6 bases and J lost 11; bases outside the gene matches: 8. Per the germline V gene, CDR1 is ENHRY and CDR2 is SYGVKD. The CDR3 spans 13 residues.